What follows is one T cell receptor (beta chain) and its context. Its antigen is not known. Making the TCR beta libraries involved quantitative 5'-RACE with molecular barcodes. TCRdb re-analysed the 5' RACE reads in MiXCR, keeping a single row per CDR3 protein. This table holds approximately 350,000 distinct CDR3 sequences, approximately 15% found once. This entry is derived from a study of CD8 T cells in ankylosing spondylitis. Study-level points and caveats: A motif of under 10 highly homologous TCR beta variants was seen as apparently characteristic of ankylosing spondylitis blood. Certain motif variants had earlier appeared in reactive arthritis synovial fluid and blood. The study looked at matched synovial fluid samples from ankylosing spondylitis patients. Disease-linked clones were reported to be significantly enriched there.

With 4 bases removed from V and 7 bases from J, the gap between germline ends came to 7 bases. CDR3 length: 11 amino acids. The germline gives CDR1 SEHNR, CDR2 FQNEAQ (reference sequence). This receptor was taken from a male donor with ankylosing spondylitis or in good health (not recorded which). The sample consisted of blood, either unsorted or a sorted T cell fraction (not recorded which). The J gene is TRBJ1-2, the V gene TRBV7-9; no definite D call. The CDR3 DNA reads as TGTGCCAGCAGCTCAGGACGTGGCTACACCTTC. Protein product: CASSSGRGYTF.